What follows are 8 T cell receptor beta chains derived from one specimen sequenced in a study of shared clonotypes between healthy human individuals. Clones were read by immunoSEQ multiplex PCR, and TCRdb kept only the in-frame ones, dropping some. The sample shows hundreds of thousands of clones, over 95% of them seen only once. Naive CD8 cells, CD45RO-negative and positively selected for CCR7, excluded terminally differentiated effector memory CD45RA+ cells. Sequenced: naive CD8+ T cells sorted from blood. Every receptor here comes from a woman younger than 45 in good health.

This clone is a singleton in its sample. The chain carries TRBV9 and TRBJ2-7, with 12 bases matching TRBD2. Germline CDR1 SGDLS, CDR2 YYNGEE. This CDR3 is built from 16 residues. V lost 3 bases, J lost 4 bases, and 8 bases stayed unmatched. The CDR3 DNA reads TGTGCCAGCAGCGCTAGCGGGAGGGCCGGACCTTACGAGCAGTACTTC. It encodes CASSASGRAGPYEQYF. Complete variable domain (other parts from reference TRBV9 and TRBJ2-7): DSGVTQTPKHLITATGQRVTLRCSPRSGDLSVYWYQQSLDQGLQFLIQYYNGEERAKGNILERFSAQQFPDLHSELNLSSLELGDSALYFCASSASGRAGPYEQYFGPGTRLTVT.

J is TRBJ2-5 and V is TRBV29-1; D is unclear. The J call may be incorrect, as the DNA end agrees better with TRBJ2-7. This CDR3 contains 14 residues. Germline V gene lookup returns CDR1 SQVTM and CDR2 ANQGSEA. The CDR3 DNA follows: TGCAGCGTTGAAGGTGAGACGGACTCCTACGAGCAGTACTTC. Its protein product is CSVEGETDSYEQYF.

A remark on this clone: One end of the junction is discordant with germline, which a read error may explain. The CDR3: CASTLPGLAGSNEQFF. The CDR3 DNA reads TGTGCCAGCACTTTACCGGGACTAGCGGGTTCCAATGAGCAGTTCTTC. This chain uses TRBV28 with TRBJ2-1; 12 bases match TRBD2. CDR1 and CDR2 from the germline V gene are MDHEN and SYDVKM. The CDR3 sequence is 16 residues long.

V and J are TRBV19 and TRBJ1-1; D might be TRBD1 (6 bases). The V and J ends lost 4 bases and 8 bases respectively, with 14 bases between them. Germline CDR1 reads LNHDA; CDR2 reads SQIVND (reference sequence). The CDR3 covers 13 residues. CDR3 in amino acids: CASSRKQGNEAFF. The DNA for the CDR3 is TGTGCCAGTAGTAGAAAACAGGGAAACGAAGCTTTCTTT.

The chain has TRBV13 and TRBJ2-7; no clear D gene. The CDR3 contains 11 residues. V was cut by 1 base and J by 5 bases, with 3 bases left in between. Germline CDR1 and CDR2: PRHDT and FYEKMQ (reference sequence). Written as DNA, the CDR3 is TGTGCCAGCAGCTTAGTTAACGAGCAGTACTTC. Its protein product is CASSLVNEQYF.

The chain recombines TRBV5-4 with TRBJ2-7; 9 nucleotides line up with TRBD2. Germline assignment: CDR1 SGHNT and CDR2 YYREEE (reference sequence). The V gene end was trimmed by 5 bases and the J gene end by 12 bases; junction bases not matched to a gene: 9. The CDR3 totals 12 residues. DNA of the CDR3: TGTGCCAGCAGTCAAACAAGCGGGAGGAGGTACTTC. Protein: CASSQTSGRRYF.

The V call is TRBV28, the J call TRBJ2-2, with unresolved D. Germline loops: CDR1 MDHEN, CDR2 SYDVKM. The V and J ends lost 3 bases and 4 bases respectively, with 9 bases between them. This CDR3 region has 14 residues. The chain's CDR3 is CASSFGFGTGELFF. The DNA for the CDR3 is TGTGCCAGCAGTTTCGGATTCGGCACCGGGGAGCTGTTTTTT.

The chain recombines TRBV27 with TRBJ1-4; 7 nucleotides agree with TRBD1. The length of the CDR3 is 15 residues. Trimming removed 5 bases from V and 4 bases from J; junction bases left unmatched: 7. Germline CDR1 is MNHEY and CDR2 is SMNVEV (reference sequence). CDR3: CASSPSTGHNEKLFF. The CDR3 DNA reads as TGTGCCAGCAGTCCCTCGACAGGGCATAATGAAAAACTGTTTTTT. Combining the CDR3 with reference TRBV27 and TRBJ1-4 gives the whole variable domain EAQVTQNPRYLITVTGKKLTVTCSQNMNHEYMSWYRQDPGLGLRQIYYSMNVEVTDKGDVPEGYKVSRKEKRNFPLILESPSPNQTSLYFCASSPSTGHNEKLFFGSGTQLSVL.